This T cell receptor beta chain emerged from a study of post-analysis software for immune sequencing data. Unique molecular identifiers featured in each of the TCR beta cDNA libraries. A single record per CDR3 protein comes from TCRdb applying MiXCR to the PCR reads. This sample has 380,000 or so distinct CDR3 sequences, with roughly 30% found just once. Unmatched junction bases numbered 13, after V lost 3 bases and J lost 6 bases. CDR1 and CDR2 from the germline V gene are SGHKS and YYEKEE (reference sequence). The CDR3 sequence is 17 residues long. This clonotype came up a few times. No antigen is known for it. Findings of the study overall: Among 5 or 6 TRBV segments more frequent in patients than controls were TRBV5-6, TRBV5-1 and TRBV20-1.

Sequencing was done on a sample of blood. V usage is TRBV5-5 and J usage is TRBJ2-4, with 9 bases that match TRBD1. The sequence was collected from a girl between 5 and 17 years old with multiple sclerosis. CDR3 nucleotides: TGTGCCAGCAGCTCCCGGACAGGGGTCCAGTCGGGAAACATTCAGTACTTC. Its translation: CASSSRTGVQSGNIQYF.